This T cell receptor beta chain was sequenced in a study of control samples from healthy donors and cancer patients (TCRdb year 2020). Concerning this clone: Its antigen remains undetermined. No much larger clone exists at a distance of one base, and base qualities are not known.

The CDR3 measures 18 amino acids from cysteine to phenylalanine. CDR3 DNA only is kept here, 54 bases in frame from base 1. The germline V gene supplies CDR1 KGHSH and CDR2 LQKENI. The germline V and J ends show losses of 2 bases and 7 bases respectively, and no gene match explains 16 bases of the junction. The method behind the library was the immunoSEQ multiplex PCR assay. The source is immuneACCESS, and TCRdb retained only in-frame sequences with V and J called. Part of the clones is not carried over; for the studies checked, unresolved V genes explain less than half of this, and the remainder is unexplained. The sample profile shows about 180,000 clones; nearly 90% of them were found once. The ten top clones hold just over 1.4% of the sample.

The source of this sequence is a woman between 45 and 60 years old in good health. The rearrangement joined TRBV18 to TRBJ1-4; TRBD1 lines up with 7 middle nucleotides. The sequencing sample was made of blood. CDR3 region: CASSPGVAGGRLGEKLFF. The DNA is TGTGCCAGCTCACCAGGGGTCGCAGGGGGACGACTCGGTGAAAAACTGTTTTTT.